The next 14 T cell receptor beta chains were all read from a single sample in a study of blood T cell repertoires in COVID-19. The assay was immunoSEQ multiplex PCR, and TCRdb's table has in-frame clones only and misses some. The sample carries 75,000 to 90,000 clones, around nine tenths recorded once. Sequenced sample: peripheral blood. These receptors all stem from a man between 50 and 59 years old with active or convalescent COVID-19.

The chain is built from TRBV19 and TRBJ1-4, with 7 nucleotides matching TRBD1. CDR1 and CDR2 (germline): LNHDA, SQIVND (reference sequence). The CDR3 is 15 residues long. J gave up 6 bases and V 5 bases, and 9 bases lay outside the gene matches. This CDR3 reads CASSRTGAGDEKLFF. The CDR3 region has the DNA TGTGCCAGTAGTCGAACAGGGGCCGGGGATGAAAAACTGTTTTTT.

In its sample, this clone was seen once. The CDR3 DNA follows: TGTGCCAGCAGCCAGGGACAGGGGGCCAATGAGCAGTTCTTC. It yields the protein CASSQGQGANEQFF. V usage is TRBV7-2 and J usage is TRBJ2-1; 12 nucleotides agree with TRBD1. The germline gives CDR1 SGHTA, CDR2 FQGNSA. This CDR3 is 14 amino acids long. Trimming took 5 bases from V and 6 from J; bases not matched to a gene: 2. Using reference TRBV7-2 and TRBJ2-1 for the parts outside the CDR3, the full variable domain is GAGVSQSPSNKVTEKGKDVELRCDPISGHTALYWYRQSLGQGLEFLIYFQGNSAPDKSGLPSDRFSAERTGGSVSTLTIQRTQQEDSAVYLCASSQGQGANEQFFGPGTRLTVL.

The chain carries TRBV4-3 and TRBJ2-2, with D possibly matching TRBD2 (7 bases). V lost 0 bases and J lost 6, with 14 bases in between. The CDR3 covers 16 residues. CDR1 LGHNA and CDR2 YSLEER come from the germline V gene. CDR3 DNA sequence: TGCGCCAGCAGCCAAGATCGGGGGGCAGATTCCGGGGAGCTGTTTTTT. This gives the protein CASSQDRGADSGELFF.

The gene calls are TRBV19 and TRBJ1-1; D is possibly TRBD1 (6 bases). This CDR3 region has 15 residues. Deletions cut 7 bases from V and 3 bases from J, with 18 bases between. The germline V gene has CDR1 LNHDA and CDR2 SQIVND (reference sequence). As DNA, the CDR3 is TGTGCCAGTACTCCCGGCGGGGGGCCATACACTGAAGCTTTCTTT. Translating it yields CASTPGGGPYTEAFF. Using reference TRBV19 and TRBJ1-1 for the parts outside the CDR3, the full variable domain is DGGITQSPKYLFRKEGQNVTLSCEQNLNHDAMYWYRQDPGQGLRLIYYSQIVNDFQKGDIAEGYSVSREKKESFPLTVTSAQKNPTAFYLCASTPGGGPYTEAFFGQGTRLTVV.

Only one count was recorded for this clone. CDR3 nucleotide sequence: TGTGCCATCAGTGATCTAACACAGGGCCCCAGCACAGATACGCAGTATTTT. Its protein is CAISDLTQGPSTDTQYF. The chain recombines TRBV10-3 with TRBJ2-3; the D gene is possibly TRBD1 (6 bases). V was clipped by 3 bases and J by 0 bases, with 16 bases between them. The CDR3 is made up of 17 amino acids. Germline CDR1 ENHRY, CDR2 SYGVKD.

J is TRBJ1-6 and V is TRBV5-5, with TRBD1 matching over 9 bases. This CDR3 contains 14 residues. Germline CDR1 is SGHKS and CDR2 is YYEKEE (reference sequence). V lost 4 bases, J lost 8 bases, and 4 bases stayed unmatched. This CDR3 is CASSPGTGHSPLHF. Written as DNA, the CDR3 is TGTGCCAGCAGCCCCGGGACAGGGCATTCACCCCTCCACTTT.

V gene TRBV29-1 combines with J gene TRBJ2-5; possibly TRBD1 for D (5 bases). Trimming stripped 1 base from V and 2 bases from J, with 8 bases between. The CDR3 is 13 residues long. Germline V gene sequence: CDR1 SQVTM, CDR2 ANQGSEA. CDR3 DNA sequence: TGCAGCGTTGAAGTGCAGGGACAAGAGACCCAGTACTTC. Its translation: CSVEVQGQETQYF.

V gene TRBV4-3 combines with J gene TRBJ1-2; TRBD1 matches 7 bases. Germline V gene data show CDR1 as LGHNA and CDR2 as YSLEER. J lost 6 bases, V lost 2 bases, and 9 bases had no gene match. The CDR3 has 15 residues. CDR3 bases: TGCGCCAGCAGCCAACAATCGGACAGGCCGGATGGCTACACCTTC. It specifies CASSQQSDRPDGYTF.

The rearrangement links TRBV7-8 to TRBJ2-1; D gene ambiguous. V dropped 1 base and J dropped 9 bases, with 10 bases sitting between them. The CDR3 length is 13 residues. CDR1 SGHVS and CDR2 FQNEAQ come from the germline V gene. The CDR3 nucleotides read TGTGCCAGCAGCTTAGTAGGAGATGGTGAGCAGTTCTTC. Translated, it gives CASSLVGDGEQFF.

The rearrangement links TRBV28 to TRBJ1-4; 9 positions match TRBD1. The junction had 4 bases not matched to a gene; V was cut back by 5 bases and J by 3 bases. Germline loops: CDR1 MDHEN, CDR2 SYDVKM. The CDR3 has 15 amino acids. CDR3 bases: TGTGCCAGCAGTCGGACAGGGGTTGCTAATGAAAAACTGTTTTTT. The encoded protein is CASSRTGVANEKLFF.

The rearrangement uses TRBV10-3 and TRBJ2-1, with D tentatively TRBD2 (6 bases). V was pared by 0 bases and J by 5 bases, with 11 bases between. This CDR3 spans 15 amino acids. Germline V gene data show CDR1 as ENHRY and CDR2 as SYGVKD. CDR3 in amino acids: CAISESSGLNNEQFF. The CDR3 DNA reads TGTGCCATCAGTGAGTCGTCGGGACTCAACAATGAGCAGTTCTTC.

This rearrangement joins TRBV19 to TRBJ1-3, with TRBD1 matching 9 bases. This CDR3 is built from 16 residues. The ends lost 3 bases at V and 3 bases at J; junction bases unmatched: 6. Germline assignment: CDR1 LNHDA and CDR2 SQIVND (reference sequence). The CDR3 protein is CASSIPGQGLGNTIYF. In DNA, the CDR3 is TGTGCCAGTAGTATCCCTGGACAGGGGCTTGGAAACACCATATATTTT.

This clone was detected a few times. The chain recombines TRBV2 with TRBJ2-1; 10 bases are a match to TRBD1. Germline loops: CDR1 SNHLY, CDR2 FYNNEI. V lost 7 bases, J lost 14 bases, and 11 bases stayed unmatched. The length of the CDR3 is 13 residues. The CDR3 loop reads CASKKGQGNGEFF. The CDR3 nucleotides read TGTGCCAGCAAGAAGGGACAGGGGAACGGGGAGTTCTTC. The full variable domain, rest sourced from reference TRBV2 and TRBJ2-1, is EPEVTQTPSHQVTQMGQEVILRCVPISNHLYFYWYRQILGQKVEFLVSFYNNEISEKSEIFDDQFSVERPDGSNFTLKIRSTKLEDSAMYFCASKKGQGNGEFFGPGTRLTVL.

The V gene is TRBV18, the J gene TRBJ2-2; TRBD2 might be the D (6 bases). This CDR3 region has 13 residues. Trimming removed 3 bases from V and 5 bases from J, with 7 bases in between. Germline values: CDR1 KGHSH, CDR2 LQKENI. The CDR3 loop is CASSPGLTGELFF. Here the CDR3 DNA reads TGTGCCAGCTCACCGGGACTGACCGGGGAGCTGTTTTTT.